These 14 T cell receptor beta chains originate from one sample sequenced in a study of blood T cell repertoires in COVID-19. TCRdb's table, derived via immunoSEQ multiplex PCR, lists solely in-frame clones and lacks some. This table has about 260,000 clones, almost 90% appearing once. Sequenced: peripheral blood. Receptors were obtained from a woman under 40 with COVID-19, enrolled during active disease.

This chain connects TRBV9 to TRBJ2-7, with 9 nucleotides matching TRBD2. With 0 bases clipped from V and 2 bases from J, the junction kept 0 bases outside the gene matches. This CDR3 has 14 residues. From germline, CDR1 is SGDLS and CDR2 YYNGEE. The CDR3 coding sequence is TGTGCCAGCAGCGTAGGACTAGCGGCCTACGAGCAGTACTTC. Translating it yields CASSVGLAAYEQYF.

The chain is built from TRBV24-1 and TRBJ1-2, with TRBD1 identical over 11 bases. The germline CDR1 and CDR2 sequences are KGHDR and SFDVKD. The V gene end was trimmed by 7 bases and the J gene end by 6 bases; junction bases not matched to a gene: 6. The CDR3 loop spans 14 amino acids. The CDR3: CATRASGQGDGYTF. CDR3 coding DNA: TGTGCCACCAGGGCTTCGGGACAGGGGGATGGCTACACCTTC.

V usage is TRBV27 and J usage is TRBJ2-2; D ambiguous. The CDR3 contains 16 residues. The ends were cut back, 6 bases at V and 5 bases at J, with 19 bases in the middle. CDR1 MNHEY and CDR2 SMNVEV come from the germline V gene (reference sequence). As DNA, the CDR3 is TGTGCCAGCAGAAAGTGGGCCAGGCCCATAACCGGGGAGCTGTTTTTT. Translation gives CASRKWARPITGELFF.

V usage is TRBV28 and J usage is TRBJ1-5; the D gene is possibly TRBD1 (6 bases). The CDR3 is 17 amino acids. Germline loops: CDR1 MDHEN, CDR2 SYDVKM. V lost 3 bases and J 1 base, leaving 16 bases between the germline ends. The chain's CDR3 is CASSLLLARGSNQPQHF. In nucleotides, the CDR3 is TGTGCCAGCAGTTTGTTACTGGCCAGGGGAAGCAATCAGCCCCAGCATTTT.

This chain connects TRBV18 to TRBJ1-2; perhaps TRBD1 as D (5 bases). V was cut by 5 bases and J by 2 bases, with 21 bases left in between. The CDR3 loop spans 17 amino acids. Germline assignment: CDR1 KGHSH and CDR2 LQKENI. The CDR3 DNA reads TGTGCCAGCTCAACAAAAACCGTACAGGAGATGAACTATGGCTACACCTTC. Its protein product is CASSTKTVQEMNYGYTF.

V gene TRBV9 combines with J gene TRBJ1-1; 7 nucleotides agree with TRBD1. Germline values: CDR1 SGDLS, CDR2 YYNGEE. CDR3 length: 15 amino acids. After removal of 0 bases from V and 0 bases from J, the junction contained 2 bases not matched to a gene. The CDR3 coding sequence is TGTGCCAGCAGCGTAGGGGGACAGCTGAACACTGAAGCTTTCTTT. Its protein is CASSVGGQLNTEAFF.

The rearrangement links TRBV11-2 to TRBJ2-3; possibly TRBD1 for D (5 bases). There are 15 residues in the CDR3. The V end was cut by 1 base, the J end by 4 bases, with 12 bases between. Germline V CDR1 and CDR2: SGHAT, FQNNGV. The CDR3 DNA reads TGTGCCAGCAGCTTAGTAGGGGTGGGGCCAGATACGCAGTATTTT. Its protein is CASSLVGVGPDTQYF.

This clone was detected once. The V gene is TRBV27, the J gene TRBJ2-1, with 7 positions matching TRBD2. This CDR3 is 14 amino acids long. The V gene end was trimmed by 2 bases and the J gene end by 7 bases; junction bases not matched to a gene: 5. Germline V gene lookup returns CDR1 MNHEY and CDR2 SMNVEV (reference sequence). CDR3 sequence reads: CASSLSGITNEQFF. CDR3 bases: TGTGCCAGCAGTTTAAGCGGGATAACAAATGAGCAGTTCTTC.

This rearrangement joins TRBV3-1 (or the pseudogene TRBV3-2) to TRBJ2-3, with no clear D. This CDR3 region has 14 residues. The V gene's germline CDR1 is LGHDT and CDR2 YNNKEL (reference sequence). With 1 base removed from V and 5 bases from J, the gap between germline ends came to 10 bases. CDR3 nucleotide sequence: TGTGCCAGCAGCCAAGGGCTAGTGGGAGATACGCAGTATTTT. It is translated as CASSQGLVGDTQYF.

The chain carries TRBV5-1 and TRBJ2-3; no reliable D call. The CDR3 is made up of 14 amino acids. Germline V CDR1 and CDR2: SGHRS, YFSETQ. Between the trimmed V and J ends, which lost 3 bases and 3 bases, there was a span of 11 bases. In DNA form, the CDR3 reads TGCGCCAGCAGCTCGAACCTACCAACAGATACGCAGTATTTT. The encoded protein is CASSSNLPTDTQYF.

This clone came up once. The chain uses TRBV2 and TRBJ2-7; 8 nucleotides align to TRBD2. With 5 bases clipped from V and 6 bases from J, the junction kept 3 bases outside the gene matches. This CDR3 is built from 12 residues. The V gene's germline CDR1 is SNHLY and CDR2 FYNNEI. CDR3 nucleotides: TGTGCCAGCAGTTTTAGCGGGATCGAGCAGTACTTC. It encodes CASSFSGIEQYF.

This chain links TRBV27 with TRBJ1-1; tentative D call: TRBD1 (6 bases). The germline CDR1 and CDR2 sequences are MNHEY and SMNVEV (reference sequence). The CDR3 totals 14 residues. The V gene lost 5 bases and the J gene lost 7 bases, with 17 bases spanning the gap. CDR3 loop: CASSPDGGQVEAFF. In nucleotides, the CDR3 is TGTGCCAGCAGTCCTGACGGGGGGCAGGTTGAAGCTTTCTTT.

The chain carries TRBV3-1 (or the pseudogene TRBV3-2) and TRBJ1-2; 11 nucleotides align to TRBD1. V was clipped by 4 bases and J by 5 bases; unmatched bases: 3. This CDR3 is built from 14 residues. Germline V CDR1 and CDR2: LGHDT, YNNKEL (reference sequence). DNA for the CDR3: TGTGCCAGCAGCCCCGGACAGGGGGCTTATGGCTACACCTTC. It translates to CASSPGQGAYGYTF.

The chain carries TRBV24-1 and TRBJ1-1; 9 bases map to TRBD1. J was trimmed by 6 bases and V by 4 bases; bases with no gene match: 8. The CDR3 runs 15 residues. Germline V lookup: CDR1 KGHDR, CDR2 SFDVKD. CDR3 DNA sequence: TGTGCCACCAGTGAAAACGGACAGGGGAAGGCTGAAGCTTTCTTT. This codes for CATSENGQGKAEAFF.